These 32 T cell receptor beta chains were sequenced from one sample in a study of blood T cell repertoires in COVID-19. Clones were sequenced by immunoSEQ multiplex PCR, and TCRdb holds only the in-frame ones, with some missing. The sample consists of fewer than 300,000 clones, around 84% of them appearing once. The sequenced material came from PBMCs or T cells enriched from blood (not recorded which). The receptor source for this set is a woman aged 45-59 years who had recovered from COVID-19.

In this sample, this clone turned up a few times. The chain combines TRBV19 with TRBJ1-1; perhaps TRBD1 as D (6 bases). The CDR3 is 13 amino acids. The V end lost 1 base, the J end lost 7 bases, and 10 bases lay between the germline ends. Per the germline V gene, CDR1 is LNHDA and CDR2 is SQIVND (reference sequence). The CDR3 DNA follows: TGTGCCAGTAGTATAGCGAGGACAGTTGAAGCTTTCTTT. Amino acids: CASSIARTVEAFF.

This clone was detected once. The rearrangement links TRBV7-8 to TRBJ2-5; no definite D call. The CDR3 runs 14 residues. CDR1 is SGHVS and CDR2 is FQNEAQ in the germline V gene. The germline V and J ends were trimmed by 5 bases and 2 bases, with 12 bases remaining between them. Here the CDR3 DNA reads TGTGCCAGCAGCCACCGCGGTCTGCAAGAGACCCAGTACTTC. This encodes CASSHRGLQETQYF.

This sequence joins TRBV18 and TRBJ2-5; D might be TRBD1 (6 bases). From germline, CDR1 is KGHSH and CDR2 LQKENI. V was cut by 2 bases and J by 5 bases, with 15 bases left in between. CDR3 length: 15 residues. CDR3 nucleotides: TGTGCCAGCTCACCAAGGAGCAGGGGAGAGGAGACCCAGTACTTC. Amino acids: CASSPRSRGEETQYF.

The chain couples TRBV29-1 to TRBJ1-3; 10 nucleotides align to TRBD1. Germline V gives CDR1 SQVTM, CDR2 ANQGSEA. This CDR3 contains 14 residues. The ends lost 7 bases at V and 4 bases at J; junction bases unmatched: 7. The chain's CDR3 is CSAGTGVDGNTIYF. The CDR3 DNA reads as TGCAGCGCTGGGACAGGGGTAGACGGAAACACCATATATTTT.

The genes are TRBV6-5 and TRBJ1-1, with TRBD1 matching 7 bases. CDR1 MNHEY and CDR2 SVGAGI come from the germline V gene. Trimming took 2 bases from V and 6 from J; bases not matched to a gene: 3. The CDR3 has 13 residues. CDR3 sequence: CASSYRGRPEAFF. CDR3 DNA sequence: TGTGCCAGCAGTTACAGGGGGCGGCCTGAAGCTTTCTTT.

The chain couples TRBV14 to TRBJ2-1; D remains ambiguous. Germline-derived CDR1 and CDR2 are SGHDN and FVKESK. The CDR3 runs 15 residues. Trimming left V 2 bases short and J 10 bases short, with 18 bases between. CDR3 sequence (DNA): TGTGCCAGCAGCCAAATGGTAGCTGTCAGCCGGGAGCAGTTCTTC. It specifies CASSQMVAVSREQFF.

The J gene is TRBJ2-5, the V gene TRBV3-1 (or the pseudogene TRBV3-2); 14 bases are shared with TRBD2. The CDR3 has 15 amino acids. Trimming took 4 bases from V and 4 from J; bases not matched to a gene: 2. Germline values: CDR1 LGHDT, CDR2 YNNKEL (reference sequence). The CDR3 reads CASSRLAGGRETQYF. The CDR3 DNA follows: TGTGCCAGCAGCCGACTAGCGGGGGGGCGAGAGACCCAGTACTTC.

This chain joins TRBV12-3 or TRBV12-4 and TRBJ1-1; 8 positions match TRBD1. This CDR3 spans 13 amino acids. The V segment lost 2 bases and the J segment 10 bases; nucleotides outside the gene matches: 6. The CDR3 nucleotides read TGTGCCAGCAGTTTAACCCAGGGGGCTACAGCTTTCTTT. As protein: CASSLTQGATAFF.

The genes are TRBV18 and TRBJ2-7; 7 bases align to TRBD2. V dropped 2 bases and J dropped 5; count of bases not matched to a gene: 9. Germline CDR1 and CDR2: KGHSH and LQKENI. The CDR3 runs to 15 residues. The CDR3 spells CASSPRGGSHDEQYF. CDR3 nucleotide sequence: TGTGCCAGCTCACCAAGGGGCGGGAGTCACGACGAGCAGTACTTC.

Note on this clone: At one end the junction does not follow the germline gene, possibly because of a read error. This sequence joins TRBV6-2 or TRBV6-3 and TRBJ1-2; TRBD1 matches 11 bases. This CDR3 spans 14 amino acids. The V gene's germline CDR1 is MNHEY and CDR2 SVGEGT. The CDR3 here is CASSYSGTGGLQSF. The CDR3 bases are TGTGCCAGCAGTTACTCCGGGACAGGGGGATTACAATCCTTC.

A remark on this clone: In the same sample, other DNA sequences code for this CDR3. V usage is TRBV28 and J usage is TRBJ1-2, with a possible D match to TRBD1 (5 bases). CDR3 length equals 15 residues. The V gene lost 2 bases and the J gene lost 2 bases, with 12 bases spanning the gap. Germline V gene data show CDR1 as MDHEN and CDR2 as SYDVKM. The CDR3 loop reads CASSLGSQGNYGYTF. Written as DNA, the CDR3 is TGTGCCAGCAGTTTAGGCTCCCAGGGAAACTATGGCTACACCTTC.

This clone was detected only once. The chain has TRBV28 and TRBJ1-5; the match to TRBD1 covers 10 bases. J was trimmed by 4 bases and V by 2 bases; bases with no gene match: 11. This CDR3 is built from 18 residues. Germline CDR1 reads MDHEN; CDR2 reads SYDVKM. DNA of the CDR3: TGTGCCAGCAGTTTACCGCCCTCCGACAGGGGGCGTAATCAGCCCCAGCATTTT. It codes for CASSLPPSDRGRNQPQHF.

The chain joins TRBV12-3 or TRBV12-4 to TRBJ2-1, with D possibly TRBD2 on 6 matching bases. The CDR3 is made up of 13 amino acids. Trimming shortened V by 6 bases and J by 5 bases, and 11 bases separated the two germline ends. The DNA for the CDR3 is TGTGCCAGCAGCCCGGGACTGAACAATGAGCAGTTCTTC. Its protein is CASSPGLNNEQFF.

With regard to this clone: Different DNA sequences within this sample yield the same CDR3. The chain uses TRBV6-5 and TRBJ1-6; D perhaps matches TRBD1 (6 bases). V shed 0 bases and J shed 5 bases, with 8 bases lying between them. Germline lookup yields CDR1 MNHEY and CDR2 SVGAGI. CDR3 length: 15 residues. DNA of the CDR3: TGTGCCAGCAGTTACTCAAACAGGGATAATTCACCCCTCCACTTT. Amino acid sequence: CASSYSNRDNSPLHF.

This clone was recorded only once. The rearrangement uses TRBV6-5 and TRBJ2-2; TRBD2 aligns across 7 bases. Per germline, CDR1 MNHEY and CDR2 SVGAGI. This CDR3 is 15 amino acids long. J lost 5 bases, V lost 6 bases, and 9 bases had no gene match. The CDR3 loop is CASRQAGVRTGELFF. The CDR3, as DNA: TGTGCCAGCAGACAGGCGGGAGTAAGAACCGGGGAGCTGTTTTTT.

This clone has only one observation. The gene calls are TRBV5-5 and TRBJ1-5, with 8 bases matching TRBD1. The CDR3 runs to 16 residues. CDR1 and CDR2 from the germline V gene are SGHKS and YYEKEE (reference sequence). V lost 1 base to trimming and J lost 2 bases; unmatched junction nucleotides: 5. In DNA form, the CDR3 reads TGTGCCAGCAGCTTGTGGACAGGGAACCGCAATCAGCCCCAGCATTTT. Translating it yields CASSLWTGNRNQPQHF. The complete variable domain, with remaining parts taken from reference TRBV5-5 and TRBJ1-5, reads DAGVTQSPTHLIKTRGQQVTLRCSPISGHKSVSWYQQVLGQGPQFIFQYYEKEERGRGNFPDRFSARQFPNYSSELNVNALLLGDSALYLCASSLWTGNRNQPQHFGDGTRLSIL.

The chain links TRBV7-7 to TRBJ1-2, with 11 nucleotides matching TRBD1. J was trimmed by 5 bases and V by 4 bases; bases with no gene match: 12. Germline CDR1 SSHAT, CDR2 FNYEAQ (reference sequence). The CDR3 loop spans 17 amino acids. This chain's CDR3 is CASSYQAGTGGLYGYTF. CDR3 in DNA: TGTGCCAGCAGCTACCAGGCTGGGACAGGGGGGTTATATGGCTACACCTTC.

The chain combines TRBV24-1 with TRBJ1-5, with D possibly TRBD1 on 6 matching bases. The CDR3 has 15 residues. The germline V and J ends were trimmed by 4 bases and 3 bases, with 12 bases remaining between them. Germline loops: CDR1 KGHDR, CDR2 SFDVKD. The CDR3 DNA reads TGTGCCACCAGTGAGCCGGGACAAACCAATCAGCCCCAGCATTTT. Translated, it gives CATSEPGQTNQPQHF.

The V gene is TRBV11-2, the J gene TRBJ1-1, with no clear D. The CDR3 totals 12 residues. Germline V gene lookup returns CDR1 SGHAT and CDR2 FQNNGV. Trimming cost V 3 bases and J 4 bases, with 6 bases left between them. CDR3 region: CASSFPGTEAFF. The DNA for the CDR3 is TGTGCCAGCAGCTTCCCGGGCACTGAAGCTTTCTTT.

The CDR3 coding sequence is TGTGCCAGCAGCCAAGATCTATTCGGCGGGTACACTGAAGCTTTCTTT. Translating it yields CASSQDLFGGYTEAFF. The chain employs TRBV4-2 and TRBJ1-1, with no clear D. Deletions cut 0 bases from V and 3 bases from J, with 14 bases between. This CDR3 contains 16 residues. Germline loops: CDR1 LGHNA, CDR2 YNFKEQ.

The chain links TRBV5-1 to TRBJ1-2; D gene unclear. The CDR3 is 13 residues long. Trimming took off 4 bases at V and 0 bases at J, with 7 bases between the two ends. The V gene's germline CDR1 is SGHRS and CDR2 YFSETQ. The CDR3 bases are TGCGCCAGCAGCGGTACTTCTAACTATGGCTACACCTTC. Protein product: CASSGTSNYGYTF.

This rearrangement joins TRBV29-1 to TRBJ2-7; D remains ambiguous. Germline values: CDR1 SQVTM, CDR2 ANQGSEA. CDR3 length: 11 residues. Between the trimmed V and J ends, which lost 6 bases and 7 bases, there was a span of 13 bases. The CDR3 is CSVVTPWEQYF. The CDR3 nucleotides read TGCAGCGTGGTGACTCCGTGGGAGCAGTACTTC.

The chain combines TRBV19 with TRBJ2-3; 8 bases map to TRBD2. The CDR3 covers 16 residues. Germline-derived CDR1 and CDR2 are LNHDA and SQIVND (reference sequence). V shed 3 bases and J 0 bases; nucleotides not matched to a gene: 5. The CDR3 loop is CASSITSGNSTDTQYF. The CDR3 DNA is TGTGCCAGTAGTATTACTAGCGGCAATAGCACAGATACGCAGTATTTT.

The rearrangement uses TRBV11-1 and TRBJ1-5, with D tentatively TRBD1 (6 bases). Germline V gene lookup returns CDR1 SGHAT and CDR2 FQDESV (reference sequence). The ends were cut back, 5 bases at V and 5 bases at J, with 10 bases in the middle. The CDR3 extends over 13 amino acids. DNA for the CDR3: TGTGCCAGCAGCCGTTACAGGGATCAGCCCCAGCATTTT. This encodes CASSRYRDQPQHF.

The CDR3 region has the DNA TGTGCCTGGGACACAGGGCTCAGTAATGAAAAACTGTTTTTT. This codes for CAWDTGLSNEKLFF. The rearrangement links TRBV30 to TRBJ1-4; D is possibly TRBD1 (6 bases). Germline V CDR1 and CDR2: GTSNPN, SVGIG (reference sequence). This CDR3 contains 14 residues. V was cut by 5 bases and J by 4 bases, with 14 bases left in between.

The CDR3 DNA follows: TGTGCCAGCAGCTTAGGGAGCGGGCTGAACACCGGGGAGCTGTTTTTT. Its protein is CASSLGSGLNTGELFF. J is TRBJ2-2 and V is TRBV11-2; the D gene is possibly TRBD2 (6 bases). Between the trimmed V and J ends, which lost 1 base and 1 base, there was a span of 10 bases. CDR3 length equals 16 residues. Per the germline V gene, CDR1 is SGHAT and CDR2 is FQNNGV.

This clone was picked up one time. The rearrangement links TRBV7-6 to TRBJ2-3, with TRBD2 matching 11 bases. The germline CDR1 and CDR2 sequences are SGHVS and FNYEAQ. This CDR3 region has 15 residues. The V gene end was trimmed by 4 bases and the J gene end by 4 bases; junction bases not matched to a gene: 4. The CDR3 here is CASSYLAGGADTQYF. In nucleotides, the CDR3 is TGTGCCAGCAGCTACCTAGCGGGAGGTGCAGATACGCAGTATTTT.

The genes are TRBV19 and TRBJ1-5; 8 bases match TRBD1. Germline V gives CDR1 LNHDA, CDR2 SQIVND (reference sequence). Trimming at V came to 3 bases and at J to 2 bases, leaving 6 bases not matched to a gene. This CDR3 region has 16 residues. The DNA of the CDR3 is TGTGCCAGTAGTATTCGACAGGGGCTGGGCAATCAGCCCCAGCATTTT. Protein product: CASSIRQGLGNQPQHF.

This chain links TRBV5-1 with TRBJ1-5; D is uncertain. The V gene lost 4 bases and the J gene lost 0 bases, with 11 bases spanning the gap. The CDR3 is 15 residues long. Germline CDR1 and CDR2: SGHRS and YFSETQ. The DNA for the CDR3 is TGCGCCAGCAGCCCGGCGGGTAATAGCAATCAGCCCCAGCATTTT. It specifies CASSPAGNSNQPQHF. Full variable domain (rest looked up from reference TRBV5-1 and TRBJ1-5): KAGVTQTPRYLIKTRGQQVTLSCSPISGHRSVSWYQQTPGQGLQFLFEYFSETQRNKGNFPGRFSGRQFSNSRSEMNVSTLELGDSALYLCASSPAGNSNQPQHFGDGTRLSIL.

V is TRBV9 and J is TRBJ2-1, with TRBD1 identical over 7 bases. The CDR3 loop spans 15 amino acids. Germline V lookup: CDR1 SGDLS, CDR2 YYNGEE. Losses at the gene ends were 3 bases for V and 5 bases for J; bases not matched to a gene: 8. The CDR3 loop is CASSGLQGWHNEQFF. The CDR3 nucleotides read TGTGCCAGCAGCGGACTACAGGGGTGGCACAATGAGCAGTTCTTC. Supplemented by reference TRBV9 and TRBJ2-1, the full variable domain reads DSGVTQTPKHLITATGQRVTLRCSPRSGDLSVYWYQQSLDQGLQFLIQYYNGEERAKGNILERFSAQQFPDLHSELNLSSLELGDSALYFCASSGLQGWHNEQFFGPGTRLTVL.

The rearrangement links TRBV5-1 to TRBJ1-5; TRBD1 matches 10 bases. Germline CDR1 SGHRS, CDR2 YFSETQ. J gave up 6 bases and V 0 bases, and 3 bases lay outside the gene matches. The CDR3 length is 15 residues. CDR3 region: CASSLGQGAGQPQHF. The CDR3 DNA is TGCGCCAGCAGCTTGGGACAGGGGGCAGGTCAGCCCCAGCATTTT.

This sequence joins TRBV5-4 and TRBJ2-3, with D possibly being TRBD2 (5 bases). Trimming took off 0 bases at V and 6 bases at J, with 14 bases between the two ends. The CDR3 spans 15 residues. Germline V lookup: CDR1 SGHNT, CDR2 YYREEE (reference sequence). For the CDR3, the DNA is TGTGCCAGCAGCTTGGTTCCAGCGCGGGCGGATACGCAGTATTTT. Translating gives CASSLVPARADTQYF.